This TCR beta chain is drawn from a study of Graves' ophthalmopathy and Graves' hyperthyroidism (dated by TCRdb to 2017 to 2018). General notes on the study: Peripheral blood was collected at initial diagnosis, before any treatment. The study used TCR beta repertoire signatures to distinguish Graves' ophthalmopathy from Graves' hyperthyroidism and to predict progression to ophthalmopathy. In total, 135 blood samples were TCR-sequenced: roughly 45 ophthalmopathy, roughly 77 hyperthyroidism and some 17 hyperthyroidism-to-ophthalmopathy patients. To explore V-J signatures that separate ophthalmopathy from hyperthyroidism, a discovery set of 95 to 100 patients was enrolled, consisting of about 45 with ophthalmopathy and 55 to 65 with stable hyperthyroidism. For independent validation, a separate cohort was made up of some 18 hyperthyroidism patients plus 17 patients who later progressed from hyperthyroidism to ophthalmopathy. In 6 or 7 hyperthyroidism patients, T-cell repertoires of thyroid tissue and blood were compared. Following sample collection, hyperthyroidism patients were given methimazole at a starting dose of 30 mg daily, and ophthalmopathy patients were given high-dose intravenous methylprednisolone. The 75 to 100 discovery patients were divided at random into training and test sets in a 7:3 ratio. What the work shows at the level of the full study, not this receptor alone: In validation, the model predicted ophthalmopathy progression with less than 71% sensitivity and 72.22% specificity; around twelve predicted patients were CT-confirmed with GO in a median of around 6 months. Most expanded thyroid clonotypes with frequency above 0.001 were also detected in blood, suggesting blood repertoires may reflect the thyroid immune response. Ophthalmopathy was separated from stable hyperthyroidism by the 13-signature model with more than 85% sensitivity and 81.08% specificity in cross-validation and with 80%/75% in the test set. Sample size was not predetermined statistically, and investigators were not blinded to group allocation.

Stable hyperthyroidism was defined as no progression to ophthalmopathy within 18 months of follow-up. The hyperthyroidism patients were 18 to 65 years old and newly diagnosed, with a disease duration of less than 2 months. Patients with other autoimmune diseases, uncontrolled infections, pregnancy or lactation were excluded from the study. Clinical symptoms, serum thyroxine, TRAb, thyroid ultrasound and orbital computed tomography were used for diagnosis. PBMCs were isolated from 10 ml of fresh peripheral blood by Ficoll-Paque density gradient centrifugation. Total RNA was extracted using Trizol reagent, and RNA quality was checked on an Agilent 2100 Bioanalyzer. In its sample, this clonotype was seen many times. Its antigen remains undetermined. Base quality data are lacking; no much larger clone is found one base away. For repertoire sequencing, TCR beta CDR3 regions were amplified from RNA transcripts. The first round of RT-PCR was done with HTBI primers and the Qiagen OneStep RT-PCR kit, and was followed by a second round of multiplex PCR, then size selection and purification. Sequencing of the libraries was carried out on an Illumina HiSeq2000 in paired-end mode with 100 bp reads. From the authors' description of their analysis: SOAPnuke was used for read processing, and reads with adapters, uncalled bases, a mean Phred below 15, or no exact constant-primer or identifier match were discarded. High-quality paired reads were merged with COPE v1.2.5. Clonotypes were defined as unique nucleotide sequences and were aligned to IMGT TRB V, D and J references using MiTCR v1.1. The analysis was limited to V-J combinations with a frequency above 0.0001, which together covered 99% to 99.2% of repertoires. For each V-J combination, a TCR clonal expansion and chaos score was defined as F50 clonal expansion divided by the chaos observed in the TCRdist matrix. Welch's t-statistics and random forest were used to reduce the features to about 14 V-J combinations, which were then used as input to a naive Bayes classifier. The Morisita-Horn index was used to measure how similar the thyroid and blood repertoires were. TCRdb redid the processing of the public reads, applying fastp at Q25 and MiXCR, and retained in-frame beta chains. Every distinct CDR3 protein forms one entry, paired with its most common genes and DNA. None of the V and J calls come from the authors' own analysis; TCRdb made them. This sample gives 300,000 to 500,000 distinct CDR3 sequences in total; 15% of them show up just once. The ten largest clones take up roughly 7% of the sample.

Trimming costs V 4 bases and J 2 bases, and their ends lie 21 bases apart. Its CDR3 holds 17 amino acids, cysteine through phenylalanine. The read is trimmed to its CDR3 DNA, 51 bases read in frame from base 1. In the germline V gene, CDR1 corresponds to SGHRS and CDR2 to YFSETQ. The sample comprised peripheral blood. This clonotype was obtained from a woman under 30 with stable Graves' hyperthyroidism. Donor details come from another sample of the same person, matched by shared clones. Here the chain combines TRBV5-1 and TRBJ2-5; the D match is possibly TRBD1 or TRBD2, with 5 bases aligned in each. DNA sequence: TGCGCCAGCAGCCTCACAACGGGACCGACGGTACAAGAGACCCAGTACTTC. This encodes CASSLTTGPTVQETQYF.